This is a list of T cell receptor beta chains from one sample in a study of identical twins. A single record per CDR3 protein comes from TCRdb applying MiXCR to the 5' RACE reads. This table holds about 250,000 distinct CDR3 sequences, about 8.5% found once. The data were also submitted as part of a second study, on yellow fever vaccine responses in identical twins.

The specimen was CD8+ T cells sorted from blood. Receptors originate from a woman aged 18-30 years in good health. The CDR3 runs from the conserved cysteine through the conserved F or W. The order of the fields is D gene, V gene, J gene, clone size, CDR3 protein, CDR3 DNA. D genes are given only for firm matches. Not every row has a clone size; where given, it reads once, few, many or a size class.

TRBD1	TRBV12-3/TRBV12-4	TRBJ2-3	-	CASEWTGVADTQYF	TGTGCCAGCGAATGGACAGGGGTGGCAGATACGCAGTATTTT
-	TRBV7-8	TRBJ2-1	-	CASSLVSDTHNEQFF	TGTGCCAGCAGCTTAGTCAGCGACACCCACAATGAGCAGTTCTTC
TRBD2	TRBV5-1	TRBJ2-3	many	CASFLGTSPVTQYF	TGCGCCAGTTTCCTTGGGACTAGCCCGGTTACGCAGTATTTT
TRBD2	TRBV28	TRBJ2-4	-	CASSSLAGGGYIQYF	TGTGCCAGCAGTTCGTTAGCGGGAGGCGGTTACATTCAGTACTTC
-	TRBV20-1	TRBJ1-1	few	CSARDGANHEAFF	TGCAGTGCTAGGGACGGGGCTAACCATGAAGCTTTCTTT
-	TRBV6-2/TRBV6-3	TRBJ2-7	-	CASSYSTRSEQYF	TGTGCCAGCAGTTACTCGACTAGATCCGAGCAGTACTTC
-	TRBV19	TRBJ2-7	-	CASSIDGGPYEQYF	TGTGCCAGTAGTATAGACGGGGGGCCCTACGAGCAGTACTTC
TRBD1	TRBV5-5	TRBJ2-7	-	CASRWGTGVYEQYF	TGTGCCAGCAGATGGGGGACAGGGGTCTACGAGCAGTACTTC
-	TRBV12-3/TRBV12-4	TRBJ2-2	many	CASSLIRTNTGELFF	TGTGCCAGCAGTCTAATTCGAACGAACACCGGGGAGCTGTTTTTT
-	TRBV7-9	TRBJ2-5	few	CASSLWASKGETQYF	TGTGCCAGCAGCTTATGGGCTTCCAAAGGGGAGACCCAGTACTTC
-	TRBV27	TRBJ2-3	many	CASSYQGGSDTQYF	TGTGCCAGCAGCTATCAAGGAGGGTCGGATACGCAGTATTTT
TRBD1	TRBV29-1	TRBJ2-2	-	CSVELWTGGSENTGELFF	TGCAGCGTTGAACTGTGGACAGGGGGCTCCGAGAACACCGGGGAGCTGTTTTTT
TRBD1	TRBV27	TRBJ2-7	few	CASSPDTGTGYGEQYF	TGTGCCAGCAGTCCCGATACCGGGACAGGGTACGGGGAGCAGTACTTC
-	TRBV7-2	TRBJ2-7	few	CASSLGVNSYEQYF	TGTGCCAGCAGCTTAGGGGTCAACTCCTACGAGCAGTACTTC
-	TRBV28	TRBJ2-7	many	CASSLSGRAYEQYF	TGTGCCAGCAGTTTATCCGGCAGGGCCTACGAGCAGTACTTC
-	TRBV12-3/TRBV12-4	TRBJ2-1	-	CASSPGGRYNEQFF	TGTGCCAGCAGTCCCGGCGGCAGATACAATGAGCAGTTCTTC
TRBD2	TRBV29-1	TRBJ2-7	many	CSVTGTRSYEQYF	TGCAGCGTTACCGGGACTAGATCCTACGAGCAGTACTTC
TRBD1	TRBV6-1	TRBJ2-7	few	CASSPGTGLVSYEQYF	TGTGCCAGCAGTCCCGGGACAGGGCTAGTCTCCTACGAGCAGTACTTC
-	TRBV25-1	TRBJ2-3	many	CASREPTGRDTQYF	TGTGCCAGCAGGGAACCTACAGGGCGGGATACGCAGTATTTT
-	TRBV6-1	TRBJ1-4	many	CASSQPRNPTNEKLFF	TGTGCCAGCAGCCAACCCAGGAACCCAACTAATGAAAAACTGTTTTTT
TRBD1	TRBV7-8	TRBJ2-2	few	CASSSAGTGLTGELFF	TGTGCCAGCAGCTCCGCCGGGACAGGGTTAACCGGGGAGCTGTTTTTT
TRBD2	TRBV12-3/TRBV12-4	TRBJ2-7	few	CASRTSGNYYEQYF	TGTGCCAGCAGGACTAGCGGGAATTACTACGAGCAGTACTTC
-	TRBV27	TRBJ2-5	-	CASSVTGYQETQYF	TGTGCCAGCAGTGTTACAGGTTACCAAGAGACCCAGTACTTC
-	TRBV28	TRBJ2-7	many	CASNLGGEQYF	TGTGCCAGCAACCTGGGTGGCGAGCAGTACTTC
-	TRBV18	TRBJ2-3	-	CASSPGGFESDTQYF	TGTGCCAGCTCACCGGGCGGGTTTGAGTCAGATACGCAGTATTTT
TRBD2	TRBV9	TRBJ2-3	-	CASSDPSGGESPTDTQYF	TGTGCCAGCAGTGATCCATCGGGGGGGGAATCACCCACAGATACGCAGTATTTT
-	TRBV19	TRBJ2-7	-	CASRAGTGAYEQYF	TGTGCCAGTAGAGCCGGGACCGGAGCCTACGAGCAGTACTTC
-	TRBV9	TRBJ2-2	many	CASSPVVKNTGELFF	TGTGCCAGCAGCCCGGTAGTCAAGAACACCGGGGAGCTGTTTTTT
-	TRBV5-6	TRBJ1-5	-	CASSLANSNQPQHF	TGTGCCAGCAGCTTGGCCAATAGCAATCAGCCCCAGCATTTT
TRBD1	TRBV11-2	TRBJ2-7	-	CASSSPGQGNFRARYEQYF	TGTGCCAGCAGCTCGCCGGGACAGGGGAATTTCCGGGCCCGTTACGAGCAGTACTTC